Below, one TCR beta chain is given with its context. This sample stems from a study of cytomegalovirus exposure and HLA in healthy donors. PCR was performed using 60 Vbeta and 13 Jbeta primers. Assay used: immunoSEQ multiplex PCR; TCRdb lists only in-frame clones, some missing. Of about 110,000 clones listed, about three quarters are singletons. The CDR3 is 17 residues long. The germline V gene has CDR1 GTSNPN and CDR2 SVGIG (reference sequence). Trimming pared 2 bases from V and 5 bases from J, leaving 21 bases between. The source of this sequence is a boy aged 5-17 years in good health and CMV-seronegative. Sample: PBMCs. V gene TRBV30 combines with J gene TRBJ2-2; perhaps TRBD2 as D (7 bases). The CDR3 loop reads CAWSLTKGGAWTGELFF. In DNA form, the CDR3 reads TGTGCCTGGAGTCTTACCAAGGGGGGGGCTTGGACCGGGGAGCTGTTTTTT.